This entry describes one T cell receptor (beta chain). The germline gives CDR1 SEHNR, CDR2 FQNEAQ (reference sequence). The CDR3 has 13 amino acids. V was pared by 6 bases and J by 5 bases, with 3 bases of the junction left unmatched. The record originates from a study of OX40 agonist ivuxolimab in advanced cancers. Whole-study context: Patients received ivuxolimab, an agonistic anti-OX40 (CD134) antibody. The study enrolled dose-escalation patients with hepatocellular carcinoma, melanoma, renal cell or head and neck cancer.

Assay used: immunoSEQ multiplex PCR; TCRdb lists only in-frame clones, some missing. This sample has approximately 78,000 clones, with 86% found just once. The source of this sequence is an adult with an advanced solid tumor such as melanoma, head and neck, liver or kidney cancer. The chain combines TRBV7-9 with TRBJ2-1; 8 nucleotides align to TRBD2. Sequences were derived from CD4+ or CD8+ T cells sorted from blood, sampled in a trial of the OX40 agonist ivuxolimab. CDR3 in amino acids: CASSILADNEQFF. The CDR3 nucleotides are TGTGCCAGCAGTATACTAGCGGACAATGAGCAGTTCTTC. The complete variable domain, with remaining parts taken from reference TRBV7-9 and TRBJ2-1, reads DTGVSQNPRHKITKRGQNVTFRCDPISEHNRLYWYRQTLGQGPEFLTYFQNEAQLEKSRLLSDRFSAERPKGSFSTLEIQRTEQGDSAMYLCASSILADNEQFFGPGTRLTVL.